This T cell receptor beta chain appears in the sequencing data of a study of shared clonotypes between healthy human individuals. Across the whole study: Per-donor plates numbered three CD4 naive, three CD4 memory, two CD8 naive and one CD8 memory. Study-wide results and caveats: Naive CD4 clonotypes overlapped across a handful of donors at about 5.2%. Exclusively blood specimens were collected; tissue repertoires likely differ.

Memory CD4+ cells were the fraction left after CD45RA+ naive selection. This CDR3 region has 18 residues. Germline V CDR1 and CDR2: KGHSH, LQKENI. For this clone: The antigen remains unidentified. The germline gene is not matched at one end of the junction; a read error may be the cause.

Method: immunoSEQ multiplex PCR; TCRdb's copy keeps in-frame clones and lacks some. The sample yields fewer than 2.5 million clones, approximately 93% seen once. The receptor was isolated from a man aged 18 to 29 in good health. Some clones in this sample may be carry-over from other donors' samples. The chain carries TRBV18 and TRBJ2-2; D perhaps matches TRBD2 (6 bases). The sequenced material came from naive CD4+ T cells from PBMCs. Indicated subset: CD45RA+ positively selected. The CDR3 DNA reads TGTGCCAGCTCATCACCCCGGGAAGGCCTGGGAGGTGCCGGGGAGCTGTTTTTT. As protein: CASSSPREGLGGAGELFF.